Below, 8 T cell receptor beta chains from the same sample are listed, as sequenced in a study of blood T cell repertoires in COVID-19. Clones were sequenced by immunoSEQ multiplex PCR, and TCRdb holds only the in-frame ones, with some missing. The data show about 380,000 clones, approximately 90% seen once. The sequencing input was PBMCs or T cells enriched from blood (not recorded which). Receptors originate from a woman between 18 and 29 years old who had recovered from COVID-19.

CDR3 sequence: CASSLEGTSLNTEAFF. The CDR3, as DNA: TGTGCCAGCAGCTTAGAAGGGACTTCCTTGAACACTGAAGCTTTCTTT. The rearrangement joins TRBV7-9 to TRBJ1-1; possibly TRBD1 for D (5 bases). CDR1 and CDR2 from the germline V gene are SEHNR and FQNEAQ (reference sequence). V lost 1 base, J lost 0 bases, and 12 bases lay in between. The CDR3 has 16 residues.

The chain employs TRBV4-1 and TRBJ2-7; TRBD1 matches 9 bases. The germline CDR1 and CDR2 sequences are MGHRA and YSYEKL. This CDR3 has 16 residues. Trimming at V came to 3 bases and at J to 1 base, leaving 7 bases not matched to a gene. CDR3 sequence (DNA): TGCGCCAGCAGCCAGGGCCGGGGACAGGGATCCTACGAGCAGTACTTC. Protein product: CASSQGRGQGSYEQYF.

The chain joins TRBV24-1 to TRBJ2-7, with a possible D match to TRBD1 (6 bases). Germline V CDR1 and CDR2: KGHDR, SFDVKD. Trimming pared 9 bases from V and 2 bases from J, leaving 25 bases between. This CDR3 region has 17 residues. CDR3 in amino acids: CATSSGTKVLGTYEQYF. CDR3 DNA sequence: TGTGCCACCTCCTCCGGGACAAAAGTATTGGGCACCTACGAGCAGTACTTC.

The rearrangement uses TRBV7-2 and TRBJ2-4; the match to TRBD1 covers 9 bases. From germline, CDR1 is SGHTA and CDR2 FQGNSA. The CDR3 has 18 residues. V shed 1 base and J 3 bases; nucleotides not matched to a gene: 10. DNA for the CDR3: TGTGCCAGCAGCTTAGGGATTAGGACAGGGGCCAGCAAAAACATTCAGTACTTC. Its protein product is CASSLGIRTGASKNIQYF.

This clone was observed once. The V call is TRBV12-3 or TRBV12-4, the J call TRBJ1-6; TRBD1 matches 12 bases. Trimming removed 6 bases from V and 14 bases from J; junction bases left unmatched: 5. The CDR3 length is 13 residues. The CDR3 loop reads CASREGQGASLHF. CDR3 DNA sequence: TGTGCCAGCAGAGAGGGACAGGGGGCATCCCTCCACTTT.

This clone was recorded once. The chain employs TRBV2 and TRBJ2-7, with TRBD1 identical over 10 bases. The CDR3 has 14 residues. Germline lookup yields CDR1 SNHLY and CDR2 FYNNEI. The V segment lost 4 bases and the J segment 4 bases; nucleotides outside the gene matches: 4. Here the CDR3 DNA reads TGTGCCAGCAGTGCTAAGGACAGGGGGTACGAGCAGTACTTC. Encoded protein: CASSAKDRGYEQYF.

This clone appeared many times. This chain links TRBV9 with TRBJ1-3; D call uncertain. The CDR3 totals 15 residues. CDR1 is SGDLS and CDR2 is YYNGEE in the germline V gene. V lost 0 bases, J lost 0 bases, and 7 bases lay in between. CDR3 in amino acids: CASSVDSFSGNTIYF. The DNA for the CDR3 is TGTGCCAGCAGCGTAGACAGTTTCTCTGGAAACACCATATATTTT.

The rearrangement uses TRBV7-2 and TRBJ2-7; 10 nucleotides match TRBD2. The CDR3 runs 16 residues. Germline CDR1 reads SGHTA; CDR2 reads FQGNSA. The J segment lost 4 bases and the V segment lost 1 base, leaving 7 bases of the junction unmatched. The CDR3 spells CASSLEASGGGYEQYF. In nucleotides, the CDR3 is TGTGCCAGCAGCTTAGAGGCTAGCGGGGGCGGGTACGAGCAGTACTTC.